The 26 T cell receptor beta chains below were found in one sample sequenced in a study of shared T cell receptors in the human thymus. TCRdb's copy holds only in-frame clones and misses some; the assay was immunoSEQ multiplex PCR. The sample has roughly 560,000 clones, around 78% seen once. The same data also contributed to another study, on human thymus T cells.

Sequenced material: thymocytes. Receptors originate from a boy younger than two with a congenital heart defect.

Note on this clone: The conserved closing phenylalanine or tryptophan is absent in this CDR3, likely reflecting a read error. It is unclear where the CDR3 begins or ends on the DNA, so no DNA is shown, and the CDR3 is as TCRdb lists it. The rearrangement uses TRBV9 and TRBJ1-1. Per the germline V gene, CDR1 is SGDLS and CDR2 is YYNGEE. The CDR3 extends over 10 residues, inclusive of both ends. The CDR3 loop reads CASRGGRPLE.

The chain has TRBV7-6 and TRBJ2-5; the match to TRBD2 covers 10 bases. J gave up 1 base and V 6 bases, and 5 bases lay outside the gene matches. The CDR3 spans 15 residues. Germline V CDR1 and CDR2: SGHVS, FNYEAQ. Here the CDR3 reads CASSGGLARQETQYF. CDR3 nucleotides: TGTGCCAGCAGTGGGGGACTAGCGCGCCAAGAGACCCAGTACTTC.

The rearrangement joins TRBV4-3 to TRBJ1-2; the D gene is possibly TRBD1 (6 bases). This CDR3 region has 13 residues. Looked up from germline, CDR1 is LGHNA and CDR2 is YSLEER. The ends were cut back, 1 base at V and 8 bases at J, with 11 bases in the middle. The CDR3 is CASSQVSQGGYTF. The CDR3 DNA sequence: TGCGCCAGCAGCCAAGTCTCGCAGGGGGGCTACACCTTC.

This clone appeared once. This chain joins TRBV5-4 and TRBJ2-1; TRBD2 might be the D (5 bases). This CDR3 comprises 15 residues. Germline CDR1 reads SGHNT; CDR2 reads YYREEE (reference sequence). Between the trimmed V and J ends, which lost 4 bases and 0 bases, there was a span of 11 bases. Here the CDR3 reads CASSVDLSSYNEQFF. CDR3 DNA: TGTGCCAGCAGCGTGGACTTGAGCTCCTACAATGAGCAGTTCTTC.

The chain recombines TRBV5-1 with TRBJ2-3; 8 positions match TRBD2. V lost 2 bases, J lost 6 bases, and 8 bases stayed unmatched. The CDR3 has 15 amino acids. Germline V lookup: CDR1 SGHRS, CDR2 YFSETQ. The CDR3 is CASSLAGAGVDTQYF. For the CDR3, the DNA is TGCGCCAGCAGCTTAGCGGGAGCGGGTGTGGATACGCAGTATTTT.

The chain is built from TRBV10-1 and TRBJ2-7, with 14 positions matching TRBD2. The CDR3 consists of 16 residues. Unmatched junction bases numbered 1, after V lost 2 bases and J lost 1 base. Per the germline V gene, CDR1 is WNHNN and CDR2 is SYGVQD (reference sequence). The CDR3, as DNA: TGCGCCAGCAGTGAGGGACTAGCGGGGGGATCCTACGAGCAGTACTTC. It encodes CASSEGLAGGSYEQYF.

J is TRBJ2-1 and V is TRBV12-5; 10 nucleotides line up with TRBD2. Trimming took 1 base from V and 7 from J; bases not matched to a gene: 13. Germline V gene lookup returns CDR1 LGHNT and CDR2 FRNRAP. The CDR3 is made up of 18 amino acids. The DNA of the CDR3 is TGTGCTAGTGGTTTGGGAGTGGCTAGCGGGAGACTAGAGAATGAGCAGTTCTTC. Translation gives CASGLGVASGRLENEQFF.

This chain joins TRBV16 and TRBJ2-7, with 8 bases matching TRBD2. Germline CDR1 is KGHSY and CDR2 is FQNENV. With V trimmed by 1 base and J by 4 bases, 18 bases remained unmatched. The CDR3 covers 19 residues. The CDR3 DNA is TGTGCCAGCAGCCAATTTTCCCCGGGACCGGGGGGGTCGTCTTACGAGCAGTACTTC. The encoded protein is CASSQFSPGPGGSSYEQYF.

The chain links TRBV6-1 to TRBJ2-1; possibly TRBD1 for D (6 bases). Germline V CDR1 and CDR2: MNHNS, SASEGT. V was shortened by 2 bases and J by 4 bases, with 15 bases between the two germline ends. The CDR3 spans 16 residues. CDR3: CASSEYQGGTYNEQFF. The CDR3 DNA is TGTGCCAGCAGTGAATACCAGGGTGGGACATACAATGAGCAGTTCTTC.

This rearrangement joins TRBV29-1 to TRBJ2-5; 9 bases are shared with TRBD2. CDR3 length: 13 residues. The V gene's germline CDR1 is SQVTM and CDR2 ANQGSEA. V shed 5 bases and J 5 bases; nucleotides not matched to a gene: 6. Here the CDR3 DNA reads TGCAGCGTTAAGGCGGGAGGGCGGGAGACCCAGTACTTC. It yields the protein CSVKAGGRETQYF.

The chain employs TRBV7-2 and TRBJ1-1; TRBD1 agrees at 7 bases. The length of the CDR3 is 17 residues. From germline, CDR1 is SGHTA and CDR2 FQGNSA. Unmatched junction bases numbered 14, after V lost 5 bases and J lost 2 bases. In DNA, the CDR3 is TGTGCCAGCAGCCAAGACAAAACAGGGGAGGTAAACACTGAAGCTTTCTTT. Its translation is CASSQDKTGEVNTEAFF. Based on the CDR3 plus reference TRBV7-2 and TRBJ1-1, the full variable domain is GAGVSQSPSNKVTEKGKDVELRCDPISGHTALYWYRQSLGQGLEFLIYFQGNSAPDKSGLPSDRFSAERTGGSVSTLTIQRTQQEDSAVYLCASSQDKTGEVNTEAFFGQGTRLTVV.

The rearrangement links TRBV19 to TRBJ2-4; 11 bases map to TRBD2. Germline V gene sequence: CDR1 LNHDA, CDR2 SQIVND (reference sequence). This CDR3 is built from 17 residues. J was trimmed by 2 bases and V by 0 bases; bases with no gene match: 3. CDR3 residues: CASSIEKTSGTKNIQYF. The CDR3 bases are TGTGCCAGTAGTATAGAGAAGACTAGCGGGACCAAAAACATTCAGTACTTC.

The V call is TRBV6-1, the J call TRBJ2-1; 7 nucleotides line up with TRBD2. Losses at the gene ends were 2 bases for V and 9 bases for J; bases not matched to a gene: 4. This CDR3 is 13 amino acids long. CDR1 MNHNS and CDR2 SASEGT come from the germline V gene. CDR3 sequence: CASSEIVAGEQFF. The CDR3 DNA follows: TGTGCCAGCAGTGAAATAGTAGCGGGTGAGCAGTTCTTC.

About this clone: The final CDR3 position lacks the conserved phenylalanine or tryptophan, pointing to a likely read error. Because the CDR3's place on the DNA is in doubt, the DNA is left out and the CDR3 is given as listed by TCRdb. This chain uses TRBV30 with TRBJ2-7; whether TRBD2, the table's D call, matches the DNA was not checked. The CDR3 totals 12 residues, both ends included. The germline gives CDR1 GTSNPN, CDR2 SVGIG (reference sequence). CDR3 sequence reads: CAWSVSRTLPLS.

CDR3 amino acids: CASSEEWGGRPCEQYF. CDR3 bases: TGTGCCAGCAGTGAAGAGTGGGGGGGGCGGCCTTGCGAGCAGTACTTC. The rearrangement uses TRBV6-1 and TRBJ2-7, with D possibly being TRBD2 (7 bases). CDR1 is MNHNS and CDR2 is SASEGT in the germline V gene. V dropped 1 base and J dropped 6 bases, with 19 bases sitting between them. The CDR3 length is 16 residues.

V gene TRBV4-3 combines with J gene TRBJ2-1, with 8 nucleotides matching TRBD2. The CDR3 totals 18 residues. The ends lost 0 bases at V and 5 bases at J; junction bases unmatched: 12. Germline CDR1 reads LGHNA; CDR2 reads YSLEER. The CDR3 protein is CASSQEIGRVPFDNEQFF. Written as DNA, the CDR3 is TGCGCCAGCAGCCAAGAGATCGGGAGGGTACCCTTCGACAATGAGCAGTTCTTC.

The gene calls are TRBV30 and TRBJ1-1; possibly TRBD1 for D (5 bases). V was cut by 3 bases and J by 0 bases, with 11 bases left in between. CDR3 length: 14 residues. CDR1 is GTSNPN, CDR2 SVGIG, per germline (reference sequence). CDR3: CAWRRGEVNTEAFF. CDR3 in DNA: TGTGCCTGGAGGCGGGGGGAGGTGAACACTGAAGCTTTCTTT.

This clone was recorded a few times. The chain links TRBV30 to TRBJ2-7; 15 bases fit TRBD2. Germline assignment: CDR1 GTSNPN and CDR2 SVGIG (reference sequence). CDR3 length: 17 amino acids. V trimming: 2 bases; J trimming: 6 bases; junction bases outside the gene matches: 11. In nucleotides, the CDR3 is TGTGCCTGGAGTTGGACTAGCGGGAGGGCCGAATCGGTCGAGCAGTACTTC. Protein product: CAWSWTSGRAESVEQYF.

This clone was observed a handful of times. The rearrangement joins TRBV5-6 to TRBJ2-2; a possible D gene is TRBD2 (6 bases). The CDR3 loop spans 15 amino acids. Germline loops: CDR1 SGHDT, CDR2 YYEEEE. Trimming left V 5 bases short and J 0 bases short, with 11 bases between. CDR3 sequence (DNA): TGTGCCAGCAGTGGCGGGGAGACGAACACCGGGGAGCTGTTTTTT. It yields the protein CASSGGETNTGELFF.

The table lists this clone with a count of one. The chain's CDR3 is CASSFSGRDFTGELFF. The CDR3 DNA sequence: TGTGCCAGCAGTTTTAGCGGGAGAGACTTCACCGGGGAGCTGTTTTTT. The chain joins TRBV6-5 to TRBJ2-2; TRBD2 aligns across 9 bases. The CDR3 extends over 16 amino acids. J was trimmed by 4 bases and V by 4 bases; bases with no gene match: 7. The germline V gene encodes CDR1 MNHEY and CDR2 SVGAGI.

J is TRBJ2-7 and V is TRBV7-3; 9 nucleotides line up with TRBD2. This CDR3 region has 17 residues. J lost 4 bases, V lost 5 bases, and 15 bases had no gene match. CDR1 and CDR2 (germline): SGHTA, FQGTGA. DNA of the CDR3: TGTGCCAGCAGCAATACAGGCCCGGGACTAGCACCATACGAGCAGTACTTC. Translation: CASSNTGPGLAPYEQYF.

The chain links TRBV30 to TRBJ2-7, with D perhaps matching TRBD2 (6 bases). Looked up from germline, CDR1 is GTSNPN and CDR2 is SVGIG (reference sequence). V gave up 0 bases and J gave up 6 bases, with 18 bases separating them. This CDR3 has 15 amino acids. CDR3 region: CAWSVRTGTLREQYF. The DNA for the CDR3 is TGTGCCTGGAGTGTACGGACCGGGACTTTGCGCGAGCAGTACTTC.

The V call is TRBV27, the J call TRBJ2-7, with TRBD2 identical over 13 bases. The length of the CDR3 is 18 residues. Germline assignment: CDR1 MNHEY and CDR2 SMNVEV (reference sequence). Trimming at V came to 0 bases and at J to 0 bases, leaving 5 bases not matched to a gene. In nucleotides, the CDR3 is TGTGCCAGCAGTTTATCGAGACTAGCGGGAGGTGGCTCCTACGAGCAGTACTTC. Amino acid sequence: CASSLSRLAGGGSYEQYF.

The chain links TRBV10-2 to TRBJ2-5; 16 positions agree with TRBD2. The CDR3 length is 18 residues. Germline values: CDR1 WSHSY, CDR2 SAAADI. With V trimmed by 2 bases and J by 5 bases, 8 bases remained unmatched. DNA for the CDR3: TGCGCCAGCAGTGAGATTGGGACTAGCGGGAGGGCAGGGGAGACCCAGTACTTC. This encodes CASSEIGTSGRAGETQYF.

CDR3 sequence: CASSLGPIGGLNTEAFF. In DNA, the CDR3 is TGTGCCAGCAGCTTAGGGCCCATTGGCGGGTTGAACACTGAAGCTTTCTTT. The chain has TRBV7-6 and TRBJ1-1; D is uncertain. V was trimmed by 1 base and J by 0 bases, leaving 15 bases between them. CDR1 and CDR2 from the germline V gene are SGHVS and FNYEAQ. The CDR3 is 17 amino acids.

This clone was detected only a few times. The CDR3 sequence is CASSYTANTEAFF. The CDR3 bases are TGTGCCAGCAGTTATACAGCGAACACTGAAGCTTTCTTT. The chain recombines TRBV6-5 with TRBJ1-1; no firm D call. Germline V gives CDR1 MNHEY, CDR2 SVGAGI. Deletions cut 3 bases from V and 1 base from J, with 6 bases between. The CDR3 length is 13 residues.